These 24 T cell receptor beta chains came from one sample sequenced in a study of cytomegalovirus exposure and HLA in healthy donors. The protocol was immunoSEQ multiplex PCR, while the TCRdb copy is restricted to in-frame clones and leaves out a portion. The sample records about 74,000 clones, about 93% being singletons. Sequencing input: PBMCs. These TCRs come from a woman between 18 and 29 years old in good health and CMV-seropositive.

The V and J genes are TRBV5-5 and TRBJ2-5; 7 bases fit TRBD1. CDR3 length equals 15 residues. V lost 4 bases and J lost 3; bases outside the gene matches: 9. From germline, CDR1 is SGHKS and CDR2 YYEKEE (reference sequence). The CDR3: CASSHSGTEKETQYF. The CDR3 nucleotides are TGTGCCAGCAGCCACTCCGGGACAGAAAAAGAGACCCAGTACTTC.

The rearrangement links TRBV30 to TRBJ1-2, with unresolved D. This CDR3 has 14 residues. Trimming removed 4 bases at V and 7 bases at J, with 19 bases between. Germline values: CDR1 GTSNPN, CDR2 SVGIG (reference sequence). The CDR3 spells CAWTEGTGYGGYTF. Written as DNA, the CDR3 is TGTGCCTGGACCGAAGGAACGGGGTACGGTGGCTACACCTTC.

This chain joins TRBV7-2 and TRBJ2-2; D perhaps matches TRBD2 (6 bases). The germline V gene encodes CDR1 SGHTA and CDR2 FQGNSA. V lost 5 bases and J lost 0, with 13 bases in between. The length of the CDR3 is 16 residues. In DNA, the CDR3 is TGTGCCAGCAGCACCAACGGGGGAACGAACACCGGGGAGCTGTTTTTT. Translating gives CASSTNGGTNTGELFF.

V is TRBV27 and J is TRBJ2-7, with D maybe TRBD1 (5 bases). Germline V gene sequence: CDR1 MNHEY, CDR2 SMNVEV (reference sequence). Trimming removed 2 bases at V and 3 bases at J, with 14 bases between. This CDR3 has 15 residues. The CDR3 here is CASSLGARADYEQYF. The DNA of the CDR3 is TGTGCCAGCAGTTTAGGTGCCAGGGCGGACTACGAGCAGTACTTC.

The V call is TRBV5-8, the J call TRBJ2-7; the match to TRBD2 covers 7 bases. This CDR3 has 15 amino acids. The junction had 10 bases not matched to a gene; V was cut back by 0 bases and J by 7 bases. The germline V gene encodes CDR1 SGHTS and CDR2 YDEGEE. CDR3 loop: CASSLDGGGLREQYF. The CDR3 DNA follows: TGTGCCAGCAGCTTGGATGGCGGGGGATTAAGAGAGCAGTACTTC.

The V gene is TRBV2, the J gene TRBJ2-7; maybe TRBD2 (5 bases). Trimming took 7 bases from V and 4 from J, leaving 14 bases between them. Germline V gene lookup returns CDR1 SNHLY and CDR2 FYNNEI. CDR3 length: 13 residues. In DNA, the CDR3 is TGTGCCAGCAACGTGGGAGCGCGATACGAGCAGTACTTC. Protein: CASNVGARYEQYF.

This chain links TRBV6-5 with TRBJ2-7, with 12 positions matching TRBD1. V lost 6 bases and J lost 7; bases outside the gene matches: 10. Looked up from germline, CDR1 is MNHEY and CDR2 is SVGAGI. The CDR3 consists of 15 residues. In nucleotides, the CDR3 is TGTGCCAGCAGAGAACCGGGACAGGGGGCGTCAGAGCAGTACTTC. As protein: CASREPGQGASEQYF.

V is TRBV10-3 and J is TRBJ1-4, with no clear D. The ends were cut back, 3 bases at V and 3 bases at J, with 8 bases in the middle. Germline CDR1 ENHRY, CDR2 SYGVKD. This CDR3 is built from 14 residues. CDR3 sequence (DNA): TGTGCCATCAGTGATTCCAGATCTAATGAAAAACTGTTTTTT. Translation: CAISDSRSNEKLFF.

This clone was counted a few times. V is TRBV4-3 and J is TRBJ2-3; 12 positions agree with TRBD2. With V trimmed by 0 bases and J by 4 bases, 2 bases remained unmatched. The CDR3 contains 16 residues. CDR1 and CDR2 from the germline V gene are LGHNA and YSLEER. The CDR3 sequence is CASSQDLAGGPDTQYF. The CDR3 nucleotides read TGCGCCAGCAGCCAAGATCTAGCGGGGGGGCCAGATACGCAGTATTTT.

The chain employs TRBV19 and TRBJ1-2; D call uncertain. The germline gives CDR1 LNHDA, CDR2 SQIVND (reference sequence). The CDR3 consists of 12 residues. Trimming left V 3 bases short and J 8 bases short, with 10 bases between. The CDR3 DNA follows: TGTGCCAGTAGTATCAGAGGAGACGGCTACACCTTC. It is translated as CASSIRGDGYTF. The whole variable domain, remainder taken from reference TRBV19 and TRBJ1-2, is DGGITQSPKYLFRKEGQNVTLSCEQNLNHDAMYWYRQDPGQGLRLIYYSQIVNDFQKGDIAEGYSVSREKKESFPLTVTSAQKNPTAFYLCASSIRGDGYTFGSGTRLTVV.

This chain joins TRBV9 and TRBJ2-7, with 7 bases matching TRBD1. This CDR3 has 15 amino acids. Germline CDR1 is SGDLS and CDR2 is YYNGEE. V was clipped by 4 bases and J by 3 bases; unmatched bases: 10. The chain's CDR3 is CASSLSTGTDYEQYF. CDR3 sequence (DNA): TGTGCCAGCAGCCTCTCAACCGGGACAGACTACGAGCAGTACTTC.

The chain couples TRBV7-2 to TRBJ2-7; maybe TRBD2 (5 bases). This CDR3 has 13 residues. From germline, CDR1 is SGHTA and CDR2 FQGNSA. With 5 bases removed from V and 3 bases from J, the gap between germline ends came to 11 bases. The chain's CDR3 is CASSPGMGYEQYF. Written as DNA, the CDR3 is TGTGCCAGCAGCCCCGGGATGGGCTACGAGCAGTACTTC.

The chain links TRBV7-8 to TRBJ2-5; 8 bases match TRBD2. Germline CDR1 reads SGHVS; CDR2 reads FQNEAQ. The CDR3 has 16 amino acids. V shed 4 bases, J shed 6 bases, and the junction held 13 bases outside the gene matches. This CDR3 is CASSSPPGRARKTQYF. The DNA for the CDR3 is TGTGCCAGCAGCTCCCCCCCCGGGAGGGCCAGGAAGACCCAGTACTTC.

The genes are TRBV30 and TRBJ2-7; TRBD1 matches at 7 bases. This CDR3 region has 13 residues. Germline V gene data show CDR1 as GTSNPN and CDR2 as SVGIG (reference sequence). Germline trimming cut 3 bases from V and 6 bases from J; bases unmatched to any gene: 8. CDR3 residues: CAWRDRSVGEQYF. The CDR3, as DNA: TGTGCCTGGAGGGACAGGTCCGTGGGCGAGCAGTACTTC.

V usage is TRBV2 and J usage is TRBJ1-2, with D tentatively TRBD1 (5 bases). Per the germline V gene, CDR1 is SNHLY and CDR2 is FYNNEI. V shed 5 bases and J shed 4 bases, with 8 bases lying between them. CDR3 size: 12 residues. The CDR3 nucleotides read TGTGCCAGCAGTCCGGACATCTATGGCTACACCTTC. Residues: CASSPDIYGYTF.

The V gene is TRBV9, the J gene TRBJ2-7; D is uncertain. Germline V gives CDR1 SGDLS, CDR2 YYNGEE. The V end was cut by 0 bases, the J end by 2 bases, with 12 bases between. CDR3 length equals 15 residues. CDR3 in DNA: TGTGCCAGCAGCGTAGTCCCGGGTGAGGCCTACGAGCAGTACTTC. It specifies CASSVVPGEAYEQYF.

The genes are TRBV18 and TRBJ2-2; D unresolved. Trimming removed 3 bases from V and 5 bases from J, with 13 bases in between. From germline, CDR1 is KGHSH and CDR2 LQKENI. This CDR3 has 15 residues. The CDR3 DNA sequence: TGTGCCAGCTCACCGATGACTGCAGAAACCGGGGAGCTGTTTTTT. Translating it yields CASSPMTAETGELFF. Full variable domain (outside the CDR3, taken from reference TRBV18 and TRBJ2-2): NAGVMQNPRHLVRRRGQEARLRCSPMKGHSHVYWYRQLPEEGLKFMVYLQKENIIDESGMPKERFSAEFPKEGPSILRIQQVVRGDSAAYFCASSPMTAETGELFFGEGSRLTVL.

Here the CDR3 DNA reads TGTGCCAGCAGCGAAGGACTAGCGGGAGGGTCTGAGTACGAGCAGTACTTC. Amino acids: CASSEGLAGGSEYEQYF. The V call is TRBV9, the J call TRBJ2-7, with TRBD2 matching over 15 bases. V dropped 3 bases and J dropped 4; count of bases not matched to a gene: 8. The V gene's germline CDR1 is SGDLS and CDR2 YYNGEE. The CDR3 consists of 17 residues.

The chain carries TRBV7-9 and TRBJ1-6; the D gene is possibly TRBD1 (6 bases). The CDR3 is 16 amino acids. V lost 9 bases and J 2 bases, leaving 17 bases between the germline ends. Germline V lookup: CDR1 SEHNR, CDR2 FQNEAQ (reference sequence). The CDR3 DNA follows: TGTGCCAGTGCGATAACAGGGTCTACCTATAATTCACCCCTCCACTTT. The encoded protein is CASAITGSTYNSPLHF.

V and J are TRBV7-2 and TRBJ2-5; D remains unclear. CDR1 and CDR2 from the germline V gene are SGHTA and FQGNSA. V dropped 6 bases and J dropped 0 bases, with 11 bases sitting between them. This CDR3 is 14 amino acids long. CDR3 in amino acids: CASRAFGYQETQYF. In nucleotides, the CDR3 is TGTGCCAGCAGAGCCTTTGGTTACCAAGAGACCCAGTACTTC.

A single count supports this clone. This chain connects TRBV11-2 to TRBJ2-2; the D gene is possibly TRBD1 (5 bases). Germline V gives CDR1 SGHAT, CDR2 FQNNGV. The V gene lost 3 bases and the J gene lost 5 bases, with 16 bases spanning the gap. This CDR3 has 16 residues. The CDR3 nucleotides read TGTGCCAGCAGCTTGTTTAGCCAGGGTGGGACCGGGGAGCTGTTTTTT. Protein sequence: CASSLFSQGGTGELFF. The complete variable domain, with remaining parts taken from reference TRBV11-2 and TRBJ2-2, reads EAGVAQSPRYKIIEKRQSVAFWCNPISGHATLYWYQQILGQGPKLLIQFQNNGVVDDSQLPKDRFSAERLKGVDSTLKIQPAKLEDSAVYLCASSLFSQGGTGELFFGEGSRLTVL.

This chain joins TRBV9 and TRBJ2-7; tentative D call: TRBD1 (6 bases). The V end was cut by 0 bases, the J end by 0 bases, with 10 bases between. This CDR3 is 15 amino acids long. CDR1 and CDR2 from the germline V gene are SGDLS and YYNGEE. Written as DNA, the CDR3 is TGTGCCAGCAGCGTAGCGACAGGCCTCTCCTACGAGCAGTACTTC. Protein: CASSVATGLSYEQYF.

This chain connects TRBV9 to TRBJ2-7; tentative D call: TRBD1 (6 bases). Germline V gives CDR1 SGDLS, CDR2 YYNGEE. The CDR3 has 13 amino acids. The V gene lost 3 bases and the J gene lost 0 bases, with 7 bases spanning the gap. This CDR3 reads CASSGGGSYEQYF. The CDR3 region has the DNA TGTGCCAGCAGCGGAGGGGGCTCCTACGAGCAGTACTTC. Drawing the rest from reference TRBV9 and TRBJ2-7, the complete variable domain is DSGVTQTPKHLITATGQRVTLRCSPRSGDLSVYWYQQSLDQGLQFLIQYYNGEERAKGNILERFSAQQFPDLHSELNLSSLELGDSALYFCASSGGGSYEQYFGPGTRLTVT.

This clone was recorded once. The chain joins TRBV4-3 to TRBJ2-7; D not certain. CDR3 length: 13 amino acids. The germline V gene has CDR1 LGHNA and CDR2 YSLEER. Trimming left V 3 bases short and J 8 bases short, with 14 bases between. CDR3 in amino acids: CASSQALSIQQYF. The CDR3 nucleotides are TGCGCCAGCAGCCAGGCTTTGTCAATCCAGCAGTACTTC.